This record covers a single TCR beta chain. The antigen it recognizes is unknown. A much larger clone differs by one base, so this may be a read error. Taken from cysteine to phenylalanine, the CDR3 has 16 residues. Of the read, only the CDR3 DNA is kept; its 48 bases are in frame from base 1. The germline V gene (reference sequence) yields DFQATT for CDR1 and SNEGSKA for CDR2. Unmatched junction bases come to 8, with V trimmed by 0 bases and J by 2 bases. This entry belongs to a study of blood T cells in healthy people across ages (dated by TCRdb to the mid-2010s). With respect to the entire study: In model experiments, roughly one uniquely barcoded TCR beta cDNA molecule per two T cells was captured by template switching. Four age groups were formed from the donors: young (average about 15 years), middle-aged (less than 40), aged (about 68) and long-lived (more than 75). To avoid experimental bias, donors of different ages were spread randomly across the sequencing lanes. Using deep sequencing normalized with unique cDNA molecular identifiers, the study measured how TCR beta repertoire diversity changes with age. Two additional independent replicas of 1 million unique cDNA reads from the same blood draw were analyzed for two donors (one aged 18 to 30 and one aged 80 or older).

Donors were about 36 systemically healthy Caucasian individuals from Russia aged roughly 6 to 95 years. Ten milliliters of peripheral blood were drawn from each donor into EDTA-treated Vacutainer tubes. PBMCs were isolated by Ficoll-Paque density-gradient centrifugation, with at least 6 million obtained per sample. Trizol reagent was used to extract total RNA from the PBMCs, yielding at least 5.5 micrograms per sample. The percentages of naive CD45RAhigh/CD27high T cells were determined by flow cytometry on a PBMC aliquot from every donor. The research as a whole found: Total diversity estimates from one million sequenced T cells were considered lower bounds and underestimates. Compared with the aged group, the long-lived group had more naive CD4+ T cells, fewer expanded clones and increased TCR diversity, a pattern suggesting age selection. Observed TCR beta diversity per million T cells fell roughly linearly with age, and a significant reduction was already apparent by age around 36. There was a strong correlation between observed TCR beta diversity and the percentage of naive T cells measured by flow cytometry. Since profiling was done on bulk unsorted PBMCs, naive and antigen-experienced compartments could not be conclusively compared. Donor CMV infection status was unknown, potentially confounding age-related changes in expanded clonotypes.

Libraries came from 5' RACE. The reads were generated on an Illumina HiSeq 2500. A second PCR of roughly 6 to 11 cycles was run with a J-beta primer mix and a sample-barcoded 5' primer. Each TCR beta cDNA molecule received a unique molecular identifier from a template-switch 5' adaptor carrying 12 random nucleotides. At least 2.5 million CDR3-containing paired-end reads were obtained from each sample. The Mint cDNA synthesis kit, primed by a TRBC-specific oligonucleotide, was used to synthesize first-strand cDNA from all RNA. Following uracil-DNA glycosylase treatment, all cDNA underwent a first 18-cycle PCR with the universal primers M1SS and BC2_uni_R. The authors' pipeline ran thus. For normalization, 1 million high-quality reads, each with a distinct molecular identifier, were randomly selected from each sample. Instead of being binned into consensus sequences, reads that shared molecular identifiers were thrown out. CDR3 identification, clonotype clustering and error correction used MiTCR with a Q25 quality threshold and the strictest error-elimination algorithm. Lower-bound total TCR beta diversity was estimated with a nonparametric unseen species model using Euler transformation. TCRdb's own reprocessing of the public reads used fastp at Q25 and MiXCR and kept productive beta chains. Identical CDR3 protein sequences are pooled into one entry, listed with their most common genes and DNA. None of the V and J calls come from the authors' own analysis; TCRdb made them. This sample gives about 780,000 distinct CDR3 sequences in total; about 46% of them show up just once. The ten largest clones take up over 15% of the sample.

The clonotype originates from a man older than 75 in good health. Recombination linked TRBV20-1 to TRBJ1-2; 8 central bases correspond to TRBD1. The sample comprised blood. The CDR3 reads as follows: CSARDRAGGTNYGYTF. The nucleotide sequence is given as TGCAGTGCTAGAGATCGGGCAGGGGGCACGAACTATGGCTACACCTTC.